The present T cell receptor beta chain was sequenced within a study of T cell repertoires in cytomegalovirus infection. Study background: Carrying CMV and the relevant HLA type showed in public TCR beta signatures.

Germline V gives CDR1 SNHLY, CDR2 FYNNEI. V dropped 6 bases and J dropped 6 bases, with 15 bases sitting between them. The CDR3 sequence is 15 residues long. The study's findings and limits: Based on cumulative public TCR beta family frequency, carriers of CMV plus the relevant HLA were identified. CMV-specific TCR beta clonotypes restricted by HLA-C were the ones dominating the ex vivo response.

Remarks on this clonotype: As yet, its antigen is unknown.

TCRdb ran MiXCR on the reads and lists one entry per CDR3 protein. Of about 490,000 distinct CDR3 sequences in the sample, approximately 25% were seen once. This sequence joins TRBV2 and TRBJ1-6; TRBD1 is a possible D gene (5 bases). The TCR originated in a human donor in good health (CMV status not recorded). Some clones in this sample may be carry-over from other donors' samples. Sample: PBMCs. This CDR3 is CASRVRQGSNSPLHF. The CDR3 DNA follows: TGTGCCAGCAGGGTTCGGCAGGGAAGTAATTCACCCCTCCACTTT.